This T cell receptor (beta chain) was sequenced in a study of blood T cell repertoires in COVID-19. At the level of the study: Samples of COVID-19 (acute and convalescent) were obtained from the United States, Italy and Spain. The cDNA or gDNA used as material had been derived from T cells, B-cell-depleted T cells, or PBMCs.

There are 15 residues in the CDR3. With 5 bases removed from V and 5 bases from J, the gap between germline ends came to 19 bases. Germline-derived CDR1 and CDR2 are MDHEN and SYDVKM. Repertoires were generated with immunoSEQ multiplex PCR, while TCRdb's copy carries only in-frame clones and drops some. Here the sample spans 200,000 to 250,000 clones, roughly 88% being singletons. This clone was counted between two and nine times. The sequence came from an older man with acute or convalescent COVID-19. This chain links TRBV28 with TRBJ2-7; TRBD1 might be the D (7 bases). Sample: peripheral blood. The CDR3 region is CASSTPTGTLDEQYF. The CDR3 DNA is TGTGCCAGCAGTACCCCGACAGGGACTCTCGACGAGCAGTACTTC.